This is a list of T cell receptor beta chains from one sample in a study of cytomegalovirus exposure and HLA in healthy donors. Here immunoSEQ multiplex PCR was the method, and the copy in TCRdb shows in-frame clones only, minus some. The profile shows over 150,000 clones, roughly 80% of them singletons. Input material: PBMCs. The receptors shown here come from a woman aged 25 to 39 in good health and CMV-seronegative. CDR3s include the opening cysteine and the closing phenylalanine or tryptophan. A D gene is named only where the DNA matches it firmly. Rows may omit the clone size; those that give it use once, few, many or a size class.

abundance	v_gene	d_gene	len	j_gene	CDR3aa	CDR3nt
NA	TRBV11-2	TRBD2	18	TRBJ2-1	CASSPWTSGRRSYNEQFF	TGTGCCAGCAGCCCCTGGACTAGCGGGAGGAGGTCCTACAATGAGCAGTTCTTC
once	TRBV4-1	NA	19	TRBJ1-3	CASSQAGARARAFGNTIYF	TGCGCCAGCAGCCAAGCTGGCGCCCGAGCCAGGGCATTCGGAAACACCATATATTTT
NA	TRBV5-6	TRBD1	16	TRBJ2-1	CASSWATGSSYNEQFF	TGTGCCAGCAGCTGGGCGACAGGGAGCTCCTACAATGAGCAGTTCTTC
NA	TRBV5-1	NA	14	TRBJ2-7	CASSLGDNSYEQYF	TGCGCCAGCAGCTTGGGGGACAACTCCTACGAGCAGTACTTC
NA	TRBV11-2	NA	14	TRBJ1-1	CASSFHSQGTEAFF	TGTGCCAGCAGCTTCCATTCACAGGGAACCGAAGCTTTCTTT
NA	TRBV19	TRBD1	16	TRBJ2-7	CASSLGQVYNIYEQYF	TGTGCCAGTAGCCTTGGACAGGTTTACAACATATACGAGCAGTACTTC
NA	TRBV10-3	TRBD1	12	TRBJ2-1	CAIKGTDNEQFF	TGTGCCATCAAAGGGACAGACAATGAGCAGTTCTTC
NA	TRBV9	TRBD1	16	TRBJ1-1	CASSPQTGGVGTEAFF	TGTGCCAGCAGCCCCCAGACAGGGGGGGTTGGCACTGAAGCTTTCTTT
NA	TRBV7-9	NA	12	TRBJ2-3	CASSSEGDTQYF	TGTGCCAGCAGCAGTGAGGGAGATACGCAGTATTTT
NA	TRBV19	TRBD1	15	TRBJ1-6	CASSIGQGGVSPLHF	TGTGCCAGTAGTATCGGACAGGGAGGGGTCTCACCCCTCCACTTT
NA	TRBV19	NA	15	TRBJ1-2	CASRLSGSSLYGYTF	TGTGCCAGTAGACTATCGGGTAGTTCCCTCTATGGCTACACCTTC
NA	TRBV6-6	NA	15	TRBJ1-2	CASSPKVGARYGYTF	TGTGCCAGCAGTCCCAAGGTGGGGGCGAGGTATGGCTACACCTTC
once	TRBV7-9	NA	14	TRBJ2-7	CASSSGDGNYEQYF	TGTGCCAGCAGCTCGGGGGACGGGAACTACGAGCAGTACTTC
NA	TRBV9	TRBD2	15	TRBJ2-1	CASSVISTSGNEQFF	TGTGCCAGCAGCGTAATCTCTACTAGCGGTAATGAGCAGTTCTTC
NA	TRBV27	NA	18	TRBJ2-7	CASSLRQYRGGFSYEQYF	TGTGCCAGCAGTTTACGCCAGTACAGGGGGGGGTTCTCCTACGAGCAGTACTTC
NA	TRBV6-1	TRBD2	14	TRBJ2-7	CASSPGLEPHEQYF	TGTGCCAGCAGCCCGGGACTAGAACCTCACGAGCAGTACTTC
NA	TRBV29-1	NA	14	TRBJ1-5	CSVSPGNPKGAQHF	TGCAGCGTTTCCCCAGGGAACCCGAAAGGTGCCCAGCATTTT
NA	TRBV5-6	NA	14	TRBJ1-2	CASSLSGTLYGYTF	TGTGCCAGCAGCTTGAGCGGGACTCTCTATGGCTACACCTTC
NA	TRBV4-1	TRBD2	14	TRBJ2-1	CASSPVGGRSEQFF	TGCGCCAGCAGCCCCGTTGGCGGGAGGAGTGAGCAGTTCTTC
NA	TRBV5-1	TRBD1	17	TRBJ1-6	CASSIAGTGLMNSPLHF	TGCGCCAGCAGCATAGCCGGGACAGGCCTTATGAATTCACCCCTCCACTTT
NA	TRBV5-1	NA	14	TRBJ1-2	CASSLGRKYYGYPF	TGCGCCAGCAGCTTGGGAAGGAAATACTATGGCTACCCCTTC
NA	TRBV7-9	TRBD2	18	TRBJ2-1	CASSLAETSGGAYNEQFF	TGTGCCAGCAGCTTAGCCGAGACTAGCGGGGGGGCATACAATGAGCAGTTCTTC
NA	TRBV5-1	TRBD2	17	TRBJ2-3	CASSSQPSGGFSDTQYF	TGCGCCAGCAGCTCCCAACCTAGCGGGGGGTTTTCAGATACGCAGTATTTT
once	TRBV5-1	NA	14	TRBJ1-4	CASSLTGPGEKLFF	TGCGCCAGCAGCTTGACAGGGCCGGGTGAAAAACTGTTTTTT
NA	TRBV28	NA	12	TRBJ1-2	CASARPGIGYTF	TGTGCCAGCGCAAGACCAGGGATTGGCTACACCTTC
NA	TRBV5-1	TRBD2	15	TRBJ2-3	CASSYTSGPTDTQYF	TGCGCCAGCAGCTATACTAGCGGACCCACAGATACGCAGTATTTT
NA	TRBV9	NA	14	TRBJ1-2	CASSATTGNYGYTF	TGTGCCAGCAGCGCAACAACAGGCAACTATGGCTACACCTTC
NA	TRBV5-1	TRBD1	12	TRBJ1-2	CASAGGYYGYTF	TGCGCCAGCGCAGGGGGCTACTATGGCTACACCTTC
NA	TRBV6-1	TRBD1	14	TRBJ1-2	CASRQGGSFYGYTF	TGTGCCAGCAGACAGGGGGGCTCCTTCTATGGCTACACCTTC
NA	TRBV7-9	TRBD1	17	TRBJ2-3	CASSSTTTTGGLDTQYF	TGTGCCAGCAGCTCCACCACAACGACAGGGGGATTAGATACGCAGTATTTT
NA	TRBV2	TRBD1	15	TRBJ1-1	CASNRGQGLNPEAFF	TGTGCCAGCAACAGGGGGCAAGGATTGAACCCTGAAGCTTTCTTT
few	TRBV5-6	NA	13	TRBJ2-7	CASNPLGGYEQYF	TGTGCCAGCAACCCCCTCGGCGGGTACGAGCAGTACTTC
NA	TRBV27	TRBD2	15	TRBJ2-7	CASSDTSGRSDEQYF	TGTGCCAGCAGTGATACTAGCGGGAGATCCGACGAGCAGTACTTC
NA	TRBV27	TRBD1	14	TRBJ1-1	CASSLGTGVTEAFF	TGTGCCAGCAGTTTAGGGACAGGGGTAACTGAAGCTTTCTTT
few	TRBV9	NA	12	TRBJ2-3	CASSLRTDTQYF	TGTGCCAGCAGCCTCCGCACAGATACGCAGTATTTT
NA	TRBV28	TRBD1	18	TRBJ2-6	CASSFRRQGWPGANVLTF	TGTGCCAGCAGTTTTAGGAGACAGGGTTGGCCCGGGGCCAACGTCCTGACTTTC